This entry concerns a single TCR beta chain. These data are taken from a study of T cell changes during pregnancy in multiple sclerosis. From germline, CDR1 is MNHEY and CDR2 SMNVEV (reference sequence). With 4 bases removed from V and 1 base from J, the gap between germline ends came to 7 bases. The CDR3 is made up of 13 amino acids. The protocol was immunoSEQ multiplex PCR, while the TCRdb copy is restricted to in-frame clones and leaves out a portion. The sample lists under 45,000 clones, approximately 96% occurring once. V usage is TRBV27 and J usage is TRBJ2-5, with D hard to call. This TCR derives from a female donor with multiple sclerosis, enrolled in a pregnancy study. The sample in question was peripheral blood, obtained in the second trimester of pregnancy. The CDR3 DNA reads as TGTGCCAGCAGTTCACACCCCCAAGAGACCCAGTACTTC. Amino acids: CASSSHPQETQYF.